This passage covers 23 T cell receptor beta chains from one sample sequenced in a study of high-grade serous ovarian cancer treatment subgroups. Tumor samples were obtained before definitive surgery or chemotherapy. Profiling relied on immunoSEQ multiplex PCR, and the TCRdb table lists in-frame clones only, not all of them. Of about 4,900 clones listed, more than 60% are singletons. Input material: tumor tissue. All receptors come from a human donor with high-grade serous ovarian cancer.

The chain recombines TRBV5-1 with TRBJ1-1; weak D call: TRBD1 (6 bases). V shed 4 bases and J shed 0 bases, with 19 bases lying between them. The length of the CDR3 is 17 residues. Germline loops: CDR1 SGHRS, CDR2 YFSETQ. CDR3 loop: CASSVDSSFLMNTEAFF. CDR3 sequence (DNA): TGCGCCAGCAGCGTGGACAGTTCCTTTCTTATGAACACTGAAGCTTTCTTT.

The J gene is TRBJ2-1, the V gene TRBV5-4, with 9 bases aligning to TRBD2. Germline V gene data show CDR1 as SGHNT and CDR2 as YYREEE (reference sequence). Losses at the gene ends were 4 bases for V and 9 bases for J; bases not matched to a gene: 14. The CDR3 totals 16 residues. In DNA form, the CDR3 reads TGTGCCAGCAGCGGCTGGGAGGGCGGGAGGGCAGGTGAGCAGTTCTTC. This translates into CASSGWEGGRAGEQFF.

This clone has a handful of counts. The chain uses TRBV21-1 and TRBJ1-1. TRBV21-1 is an annotated pseudogene. The CDR3 is 14 amino acids. The CDR3 loop is CASKKRGVYTEAFF. Written as DNA, the CDR3 is TGTGCCAGCAAGAAGAGGGGGGTATACACTGAAGCTTTCTTT.

The chain is built from TRBV6-6 and TRBJ2-7; the match to TRBD1 covers 7 bases. The CDR3 contains 12 residues. V shed 8 bases and J 2 bases; nucleotides not matched to a gene: 3. Germline values: CDR1 MNHNY, CDR2 SVGAGI (reference sequence). This CDR3 reads CASSTGAYEQYF. CDR3 DNA: TGTGCCAGCTCAACAGGGGCCTACGAGCAGTACTTC.

The chain combines TRBV7-9 with TRBJ1-1; D possibly corresponds to TRBD1 (5 bases). Trimming pared 5 bases from V and 5 bases from J, leaving 6 bases between. Germline V gene lookup returns CDR1 SEHNR and CDR2 FQNEAQ (reference sequence). The CDR3 extends over 11 amino acids. CDR3 nucleotide sequence: TGTGCCAGCAGCAGACAGACTGAAGCTTTCTTT. Protein sequence: CASSRQTEAFF. Looking up the rest from reference TRBV7-9 and TRBJ1-1 gives the full variable domain: DTGVSQNPRHKITKRGQNVTFRCDPISEHNRLYWYRQTLGQGPEFLTYFQNEAQLEKSRLLSDRFSAERPKGSFSTLEIQRTEQGDSAMYLCASSRQTEAFFGQGTRLTVV.

This clone was observed once. This sequence joins TRBV7-8 and TRBJ2-7; TRBD1 matches at 11 bases. The CDR3 is made up of 14 amino acids. The germline gives CDR1 SGHVS, CDR2 FQNEAQ. Trimming removed 5 bases from V and 2 bases from J; junction bases left unmatched: 2. The CDR3 DNA sequence: TGTGCCAGCAGCGCGGGACAGGGGGCCTACGAGCAGTACGTC. Its translation: CASSAGQGAYEQYV.

The chain employs TRBV19 and TRBJ1-2; the D is unclear. The germline V gene has CDR1 LNHDA and CDR2 SQIVND (reference sequence). Trimming shortened V by 4 bases and J by 8 bases, and 14 bases separated the two germline ends. The CDR3 contains 13 residues. CDR3 protein: CASSSVLYGGYTF. For the CDR3, the DNA is TGTGCCAGTAGTAGTGTTTTGTACGGGGGCTACACCTTC.

This clone showed up just once. Here the CDR3 DNA reads TGCGCCAGCAGCTGGGGGTCTACCTACGAGCAGTACTTC. It codes for CASSWGSTYEQYF. The chain recombines TRBV5-1 with TRBJ2-7; tentatively, D is TRBD1 or TRBD2 (5 bases each). Germline CDR1 reads SGHRS; CDR2 reads YFSETQ. V was trimmed by 3 bases and J by 2 bases, leaving 9 bases between them. The CDR3 extends over 13 amino acids. Complete variable domain (other parts from reference TRBV5-1 and TRBJ2-7): KAGVTQTPRYLIKTRGQQVTLSCSPISGHRSVSWYQQTPGQGLQFLFEYFSETQRNKGNFPGRFSGRQFSNSRSEMNVSTLELGDSALYLCASSWGSTYEQYFGPGTRLTVT.

In its sample, this clone was seen a few times. The chain combines TRBV7-9 with TRBJ1-2; the D gene is possibly TRBD1 (5 bases). CDR3 length: 13 residues. V was shortened by 5 bases and J by 2 bases, with 9 bases between the two germline ends. In germline, CDR1 is SEHNR, CDR2 FQNEAQ (reference sequence). This chain's CDR3 is CASSRDLNYGYTF. DNA of the CDR3: TGTGCCAGCAGCAGGGACCTAAACTATGGCTACACCTTC.

This chain links TRBV5-1 with TRBJ2-5; TRBD1 matches at 9 bases. The CDR3 is 14 amino acids. The V and J ends lost 4 bases and 4 bases, in that order; junction bases with no gene match: 5. Germline lookup yields CDR1 SGHRS and CDR2 YFSETQ. Here the CDR3 DNA reads TGCGCCAGCAGCCCGGGGACAGGGTCAGAGACCCAGTACTTC. It is translated as CASSPGTGSETQYF.

This clone occurred a few times. This chain joins TRBV4-1 and TRBJ1-2; D unclear. V gave up 1 base and J gave up 5 bases, with 11 bases separating them. This CDR3 is built from 14 residues. From germline, CDR1 is MGHRA and CDR2 YSYEKL. The CDR3 here is CASSQADSPYGYTF. Written as DNA, the CDR3 is TGCGCCAGCAGCCAAGCAGACTCACCGTATGGCTACACCTTC.

The rearrangement links TRBV14 to TRBJ1-1; D is unclear. Deletions cut 0 bases from V and 3 bases from J, with 5 bases between. The germline V gene has CDR1 SGHDN and CDR2 FVKESK. The CDR3 covers 13 residues. Here the CDR3 reads CASSQDRYTEAFF. The CDR3 region has the DNA TGTGCCAGCAGCCAAGACAGATACACTGAAGCTTTCTTT.

The CDR3: CASSLAFGTGEKLFF. Written as DNA, the CDR3 is TGTGCCAGCAGCTTAGCTTTCGGGACCGGTGAAAAACTGTTTTTT. The V and J genes are TRBV7-9 and TRBJ1-4; a possible D gene is TRBD1 (5 bases). From germline, CDR1 is SEHNR and CDR2 FQNEAQ (reference sequence). The CDR3 covers 15 residues. V dropped 0 bases and J dropped 7 bases, with 12 bases sitting between them. The complete variable domain, with remaining parts taken from reference TRBV7-9 and TRBJ1-4, reads DTGVSQNPRHKITKRGQNVTFRCDPISEHNRLYWYRQTLGQGPEFLTYFQNEAQLEKSRLLSDRFSAERPKGSFSTLEIQRTEQGDSAMYLCASSLAFGTGEKLFFGSGTQLSVL.

The chain is built from TRBV5-1 and TRBJ2-6; no reliable D call. Per the germline V gene, CDR1 is SGHRS and CDR2 is YFSETQ. The V and J ends lost 5 bases and 0 bases respectively, with 12 bases between them. This CDR3 contains 16 residues. CDR3 sequence reads: CASRATTYSGANVLTF. For the CDR3, the DNA is TGCGCCAGCAGAGCGACAACCTACTCTGGGGCCAACGTCCTGACTTTC.

The chain carries TRBV2 and TRBJ2-3, with D perhaps TRBD2 (6 bases). Germline V gives CDR1 SNHLY, CDR2 FYNNEI. Trimming stripped 9 bases from V and 1 base from J, with 14 bases between. The CDR3 length is 14 residues. In DNA form, the CDR3 reads TGTGCCAGTAACGGAGGGGTTGGCACAGATACGCAGTATTTT. Amino acids: CASNGGVGTDTQYF.

V gene TRBV10-2 combines with J gene TRBJ1-2; tentatively, D is TRBD1 (6 bases). The CDR3 sequence is 15 residues long. Germline V gene sequence: CDR1 WSHSY, CDR2 SAAADI. Trimming pared 7 bases from V and 1 base from J, leaving 16 bases between. The CDR3 protein is CASMGWGALNYGYTF. As DNA, the CDR3 is TGCGCCAGCATGGGTTGGGGGGCGCTTAACTATGGCTACACCTTC.

Written as DNA, the CDR3 is TGTGCCAGCAGTTTATCCGGAGGGGGTGGCGAGACCCAGTACTTC. Residues: CASSLSGGGGETQYF. The chain uses TRBV27 and TRBJ2-5; D might be TRBD1 or TRBD2, each matching 6 bases. This CDR3 is built from 15 residues. Per germline, CDR1 MNHEY and CDR2 SMNVEV (reference sequence). V shed 0 bases and J shed 5 bases, with 13 bases lying between them.

The genes are TRBV4-3 and TRBJ2-3; 12 bases fit TRBD2. CDR3 length equals 16 residues. V shed 1 base and J 5 bases; nucleotides not matched to a gene: 4. Germline loops: CDR1 LGHNA, CDR2 YSLEER. CDR3 nucleotide sequence: TGCGCCAGCAGCCAAGGGACTAGCGGGATCGTAGATACGCAGTATTTT. Translated, it gives CASSQGTSGIVDTQYF.

This chain links TRBV2 with TRBJ2-7; unclear D gene. The germline V and J ends were trimmed by 6 bases and 2 bases, with 8 bases remaining between them. Germline CDR1 SNHLY, CDR2 FYNNEI. The CDR3 length is 12 residues. The CDR3 protein is CASRMLPYEQYV. CDR3 sequence (DNA): TGTGCCAGCAGAATGTTACCCTACGAGCAGTACGTC.

V is TRBV5-4 and J is TRBJ2-2; 8 bases are shared with TRBD2. From germline, CDR1 is SGHNT and CDR2 YYREEE (reference sequence). With V trimmed by 0 bases and J by 2 bases, 6 bases remained unmatched. The CDR3 is 17 amino acids. CDR3 protein: CASSLGGAGGNTGELFF. Here the CDR3 DNA reads TGTGCCAGCAGCTTGGGTGGTGCGGGAGGAAACACCGGGGAGCTGTTTTTT.

J is TRBJ1-4 and V is TRBV2; TRBD1 aligns across 7 bases. The CDR3 spans 16 residues. Germline trimming cut 0 bases from V and 8 bases from J; bases unmatched to any gene: 9. Germline values: CDR1 SNHLY, CDR2 FYNNEI. CDR3 residues: CASSEATGPNVEKLFF. In nucleotides, the CDR3 is TGTGCCAGCAGTGAAGCGACAGGGCCCAATGTGGAAAAACTGTTTTTT.

V and J are TRBV9 and TRBJ2-3, with 7 bases identical to TRBD2. This CDR3 spans 16 amino acids. Germline V gene sequence: CDR1 SGDLS, CDR2 YYNGEE. The ends lost 3 bases at V and 5 bases at J; junction bases unmatched: 12. The CDR3 nucleotides read TGTGCCAGCAGCGCCCTAGGGAGGGAGGGAGGAGATACGCAGTATTTT. This translates into CASSALGREGGDTQYF. Looking up the rest from reference TRBV9 and TRBJ2-3 gives the full variable domain: DSGVTQTPKHLITATGQRVTLRCSPRSGDLSVYWYQQSLDQGLQFLIQYYNGEERAKGNILERFSAQQFPDLHSELNLSSLELGDSALYFCASSALGREGGDTQYFGPGTRLTVL.

This clone was seen only once. The chain is built from TRBV15 and TRBJ2-5; a weak D match, TRBD1 (5 bases). There are 15 residues in the CDR3. The V end was cut by 1 base, the J end by 3 bases, with 12 bases between. Germline CDR1 and CDR2: LNHNV and YYDKDF (reference sequence). Here the CDR3 reads CATSRGVIGEETQYF. The DNA of the CDR3 is TGTGCCACCAGCAGAGGAGTAATAGGGGAAGAGACCCAGTACTTC. Together with reference TRBV15 and TRBJ2-5, the CDR3 gives the full variable domain: DAMVIQNPRYQVTQFGKPVTLSCSQTLNHNVMYWYQQKSSQAPKLLFHYYDKDFNNEADTPDNFQSRRPNTSFCFLDIRSPGLGDTAMYLCATSRGVIGEETQYFGPGTRLLVL.